This T cell receptor beta chain was captured by sequencing in a study of OX40 agonist ivuxolimab in advanced cancers. Overall study: Cohort: 75% to 90% men, mean age about 60, aged about 20 to 85. Three patients got partial responses; one had hepatocellular carcinoma and two had cutaneous melanoma. Study-wide findings and caveats: With doses of 0.1 to 3.0 mg/kg, CD4+ and CD8+ blood T cells had undergone clonal expansion by week 6.

Profiling relied on immunoSEQ multiplex PCR, and the TCRdb table lists in-frame clones only, not all of them. The data show 80,000 or so clones, roughly 87% seen once. Concerning this clone itself: Its target is unknown.

The V gene's germline CDR1 is SGDLS and CDR2 YYNGEE. The CDR3 contains 14 residues. Trimming at V came to 3 bases and at J to 9 bases, leaving 9 bases not matched to a gene. The V and J genes are TRBV9 and TRBJ2-7, with 10 nucleotides matching TRBD1. This clonotype was sampled from an adult with an advanced solid tumor such as melanoma, head and neck, liver or kidney cancer. The material was CD4+ or CD8+ T cells sorted from blood, obtained in a trial of the OX40 agonist ivuxolimab. Here the CDR3 DNA reads TGTGCCAGCAGCGCATCCGGGACAGGGGTTAGGCAGTACTTC. Protein: CASSASGTGVRQYF.